This entry is about one T cell receptor beta chain. This CDR3 contains 16 residues. Germline loops: CDR1 SGHAT, CDR2 FQNNGV. V lost 3 bases, J lost 3 bases, and 3 bases stayed unmatched. This specimen belongs to a study of T-cell reconstitution after alpha-beta-depleted transplantation in children. A library of TCRbeta sequences, prepared with unique molecular identifiers, was generated. TCRdb ran MiXCR on the PCR reads and lists one entry per CDR3 protein. The sample lists around 530,000 distinct CDR3 sequences; about 30% were seen once. The V call is TRBV11-2, the J call TRBJ2-1, with TRBD2 identical over 12 bases. The clonotype comes from a human donor who donated a stem cell graft to a child with aplastic anemia. Material: PBMCs from the stem cell graft donor, obtained from the stem cell graft. Written as DNA, the CDR3 is TGTGCCAGCAGCTTGATACTAGCGGGAGGCTACAATGAGCAGTTCTTC. Translation: CASSLILAGGYNEQFF.